Each of the 27 T cell receptor beta chains below was sequenced from the same sample in a study of metastatic and nonmetastatic thyroid tumors. All patients were treatment-naive before thyroid surgery. Through MiXCR, TCRdb re-clonotyped the PCR reads. This table holds 43,000 or so clones, 16% found once. Sequenced input: blood. The receptors were sampled from a female donor with papillary thyroid cancer or a benign thyroid nodule (not recorded which). Some clones in this sample may be carry-over from other donors' samples.

The V gene is TRBV11-1, the J gene TRBJ2-3; the match to TRBD2 covers 7 bases. The CDR3 length is 15 residues. V shed 8 bases, J shed 2 bases, and the junction held 10 bases outside the gene matches. Germline lookup yields CDR1 SGHAT and CDR2 FQDESV (reference sequence). The CDR3 sequence: CASDTPSGFTDTQYF. The CDR3 DNA sequence: TGTGCCAGCGACACGCCTAGCGGATTCACAGATACGCAGTATTTT.

Note on this clone: This specimen includes other DNA sequences encoding the same CDR3. The rearrangement links TRBV4-2 to TRBJ1-1, with D perhaps TRBD1 (5 bases). V was shortened by 0 bases and J by 2 bases, with 10 bases between the two germline ends. This CDR3 comprises 15 residues. The germline gives CDR1 LGHNA, CDR2 YNFKEQ. The CDR3 region is CASSQDRGRNTEAFF. The CDR3 nucleotides read TGTGCCAGCAGCCAAGATCGGGGGAGAAACACTGAAGCTTTCTTT.

This clone was seen a handful of times. At one of its ends the junction is not consistent with the germline gene, which may arise from a read error. The chain carries TRBV15 and TRBJ2-7, with D uncertain. The CDR3 covers 12 residues. CDR1 and CDR2 from the germline V gene are LNHNV and YYDKDF (reference sequence). This CDR3 reads CATSAPTCDPCF. CDR3 DNA: TGTGCCACCAGCGCCCCTACATGTGACCCGTGCTTC. Based on the CDR3 plus reference TRBV15 and TRBJ2-7, the full variable domain is DAMVIQNPRYQVTQFGKPVTLSCSQTLNHNVMYWYQQKSSQAPKLLFHYYDKDFNNEADTPDNFQSRRPNTSFCFLDIRSPGLGDTAMYLCATSAPTCDPCFGPGTRLTVT.

As regards this clone: Given a much more abundant clone one base away, this may be a read error. V is TRBV20-1 and J is TRBJ2-1, with 11 bases lining up with TRBD2. Germline CDR1 reads DFQATT; CDR2 reads SNEGSKA (reference sequence). The CDR3 runs 16 residues. The CDR3 DNA sequence: TGCAGTGCTAGGCCCCTAGCGGGAGGACCAAACAATGAGCAGTTATTC. Protein product: CSARPLAGGPNNEQLF.

This clone was counted a few times. A much larger clone is a single base away; this may be a read error. This chain connects TRBV15 to TRBJ1-2, with D unresolved. The germline V gene encodes CDR1 LNHNV and CDR2 YYDKDF (reference sequence). The CDR3 has 18 amino acids. V was pared by 0 bases and J by 2 bases, with 19 bases between. The CDR3 loop reads CATSRDHPGMGGNYGYTF. CDR3 DNA: TGTGCCACCAGCAGAGATCATCCGGGGATGGGAGGGAACTATGGCTACACCTTC.

The chain couples TRBV3-1 to TRBJ1-1; D unresolved. Deletions cut 4 bases from V and 1 base from J, with 7 bases between. CDR1 and CDR2 (germline): LGHDT, YNNKEL (reference sequence). This CDR3 has 13 amino acids. CDR3 nucleotides: TGTGCCAGCAGCCTAGATACGAACACTGAAGCTTTCTTT. Amino acids: CASSLDTNTEAFF.

Many counts were recorded for this clone. The J gene is TRBJ1-1, the V gene TRBV27, with D unclear. The CDR3 has 14 residues. Germline CDR1 reads MNHEY; CDR2 reads SMNVEV (reference sequence). Trimming cost V 2 bases and J 2 bases, with 9 bases left between them. This chain's CDR3 is CASSLRYSNTEAFF. The CDR3 DNA follows: TGTGCCAGCAGTTTAAGATACAGTAACACTGAAGCTTTCTTT.

This clone was picked up many times. The genes are TRBV20-1 and TRBJ1-2, with 10 bases identical to TRBD1. Germline assignment: CDR1 DFQATT and CDR2 SNEGSKA (reference sequence). This CDR3 has 14 residues. The V gene end was trimmed by 6 bases and the J gene end by 2 bases; junction bases not matched to a gene: 6. The DNA for the CDR3 is TGCAGTGCCCGAGGGGGACAGGGGAACTATGGCTACACCTTC. Protein: CSARGGQGNYGYTF.

The count of this clone is one. The chain joins TRBV5-6 to TRBJ1-2, with 7 bases lining up with TRBD1. Germline V gene lookup returns CDR1 SGHDT and CDR2 YYEEEE. This CDR3 spans 15 amino acids. The trim removed 3 bases at V and 8 bases at J, leaving 13 bases unmatched. DNA for the CDR3: TGTGCCAGCAGCTCCCAAGGGAGGGGGCATCGGGGCTACACCTTC. Protein product: CASSSQGRGHRGYTF.

This clone showed up many times. The genes are TRBV11-2 and TRBJ2-1, with D tentatively TRBD2 (6 bases). CDR3 length equals 15 residues. Trimming shortened V by 5 bases and J by 7 bases, and 18 bases separated the two germline ends. The germline gives CDR1 SGHAT, CDR2 FQNNGV. The CDR3 DNA sequence: TGTGCCAGCAGCGTAAGCCTGGACTATGGGAATGAGCAGTTCTTC. It encodes CASSVSLDYGNEQFF.

This clone showed up many times. A much larger clone sits a single nucleotide away, making a read error possible. The rearrangement links TRBV6-1 to TRBJ1-1; no definite D call. Germline CDR1 is MNHNS and CDR2 is SASEGT. This CDR3 has 12 residues. For the CDR3, the DNA is TGTGCCAGCACCATCGAGGTCACTGGAGCTTTCTTT. This codes for CASTIEVTGAFF.

The table lists this clone with many counts. This sequence joins TRBV12-3 or TRBV12-4 and TRBJ2-3, with 11 bases lining up with TRBD2. The CDR3 contains 18 residues. J was trimmed by 0 bases and V by 3 bases; bases with no gene match: 8. The CDR3 region is CASSFMVAGGPSTDTQYF. The CDR3, as DNA: TGTGCCAGCAGTTTTATGGTAGCGGGAGGGCCCAGCACAGATACGCAGTATTTT.

This clone was seen more than once but under ten times. Possible read error: a much larger clone is one base away. It is likely a read error, because the conserved phenylalanine at the end of the CDR3 is missing. The V and J genes are TRBV6-1 and TRBJ1-4; TRBD1 matches 8 bases. The CDR3 covers 14 residues. The germline CDR1 and CDR2 sequences are MNHNS and SASEGT. V was clipped by 7 bases and J by 7 bases; unmatched bases: 8. The CDR3: CASNQDRVGEKLFL. For the CDR3, the DNA is TGTGCCAGCAACCAGGACAGGGTCGGTGAAAAACTGTTTCTT.

This clone came up many times. The rearrangement uses TRBV28 and TRBJ1-2; 7 nucleotides align to TRBD1. The CDR3 spans 12 residues. The germline V gene encodes CDR1 MDHEN and CDR2 SYDVKM. J lost 10 bases, V lost 3 bases, and 5 bases had no gene match. CDR3 bases: TGTGCCAGCAGTTTCTCCGACAGGGACTACACCTTC. This encodes CASSFSDRDYTF.

This clone appeared a few times. A read error may explain this, as a much larger clone is one base away. The gene calls are TRBV12-3 or TRBV12-4 and TRBJ2-1, with D perhaps matching TRBD1 or TRBD2 (5 bases each). The CDR3 has 15 amino acids. The V end lost 8 bases, the J end lost 13 bases, and 27 bases lay between the germline ends. CDR3 nucleotide sequence: TGTGCCAGCGACCCTACCACCGGTGGGGGTAACGATCAGTTCTTC. Its translation: CASDPTTGGGNDQFF.

This clone showed up many times. Being one base from a much bigger clone, this may be a read error. At the DNA level, this CDR3 is encoded by other sequences in the same sample as well. The rearrangement uses TRBV12-5 and TRBJ1-1; D not certain. Between the trimmed V and J ends, which lost 5 bases and 4 bases, there was a span of 8 bases. The CDR3 has 12 residues. The germline V gene has CDR1 LGHNT and CDR2 FRNRAP. The CDR3 nucleotides are TGTGCTAGTGGTCGGACGGGCACTGAAGCTTTCTTT. Its protein product is CASGRTGTEAFF.

Comment on this clone: The same CDR3 also results from other DNA sequences found in this sample. The V gene is TRBV5-4, the J gene TRBJ2-5; the match to TRBD1 covers 10 bases. Germline V gene sequence: CDR1 SGHNT, CDR2 YYREEE (reference sequence). The CDR3 has 15 residues. V dropped 4 bases and J dropped 1; count of bases not matched to a gene: 4. The CDR3 reads CASSPRDRGQETQYF. As DNA, the CDR3 is TGTGCCAGCAGCCCCCGGGACAGGGGCCAAGAGACCCAGTACTTC. The variable domain in full, completed from reference TRBV5-4 and TRBJ2-5, reads ETGVTQSPTHLIKTRGQQVTLRCSSQSGHNTVSWYQQALGQGPQFIFQYYREEENGRGNFPPRFSGLQFPNYSSELNVNALELDDSALYLCASSPRDRGQETQYFGPGTRLLVL.

This clone was recorded many times. The chain's CDR3 is CASRAGGLPQPQHF. CDR3 in DNA: TGTGCCAGCAGAGCGGGGGGCTTACCTCAGCCCCAGCATTTT. The chain joins TRBV27 to TRBJ1-5; D is perhaps TRBD1 (6 bases). Germline-derived CDR1 and CDR2 are MNHEY and SMNVEV (reference sequence). This CDR3 region has 14 residues. The V and J ends lost 6 bases and 6 bases respectively, with 15 bases between them.

This clone occurred many times. The chain links TRBV28 to TRBJ2-7; 12 nucleotides match TRBD2. From germline, CDR1 is MDHEN and CDR2 SYDVKM. CDR3 size: 20 residues. Trimming cost V 4 bases and J 4 bases; bases outside gene matches: 20. The CDR3 bases are TGTGCCAGCAGTTCTCCCTACCTAGCGGGAGGGCGGTATTCAGTTTACGAGCAGTACTTC. This gives the protein CASSSPYLAGGRYSVYEQYF.

The sample holds many counts of this clone. This could be a read error, since a much larger clone is one nucleotide away. Other DNA variants within this sample encode the same CDR3. The chain is built from TRBV6-1 and TRBJ2-5; no definite D call. Germline V gene sequence: CDR1 MNHNS, CDR2 SASEGT. The CDR3 has 14 amino acids. V lost 0 bases and J lost 5, with 10 bases in between. The CDR3 coding sequence is TGTGCCAGCAGTGAAGCGCTTGGCCAGGAGACCCAGTACTTC. It is translated as CASSEALGQETQYF.

In its sample, this clone was seen many times. This sequence joins TRBV19 and TRBJ1-1, with unresolved D. The CDR3 runs 15 residues. In germline, CDR1 is LNHDA, CDR2 SQIVND (reference sequence). V was clipped by 5 bases and J by 4 bases, with 17 bases between them. DNA of the CDR3: TGTGCCAGTAGTCCCCGTGGAGGACGGAGCACTGAAGCTTTCTTT. Its protein is CASSPRGGRSTEAFF.

This clone was recorded at least ten times. This sequence joins TRBV10-3 and TRBJ2-1; TRBD2 might be the D (6 bases). The CDR3 spans 14 residues. The germline V and J ends were trimmed by 6 bases and 4 bases, with 13 bases remaining between them. From germline, CDR1 is ENHRY and CDR2 SYGVKD. For the CDR3, the DNA is TGTGCCATCAGCCGGGACTCTACTTACAATGAGCAGTTCTTC. This gives the protein CAISRDSTYNEQFF.

The chain links TRBV5-1 to TRBJ2-5; the D gene is possibly TRBD1 (5 bases). Germline CDR1 is SGHRS and CDR2 is YFSETQ. This CDR3 spans 16 amino acids. V was trimmed by 1 base and J by 5 bases, leaving 18 bases between them. This chain's CDR3 is CASSLMACRGDETQYF. In nucleotides, the CDR3 is TGCGCCAGCAGCTTGATGGCGTGTAGGGGCGATGAGACCCAGTACTTC.

This clone occurred many times. A junction end diverges from the germline sequence, so it may reflect a read error. The chain joins TRBV12-3 or TRBV12-4 to TRBJ2-4; D is possibly TRBD1 (5 bases). The CDR3 consists of 14 residues. The CDR3 coding sequence is TGTGCCAGCAGTTTAGCGGCAGGACATGGCTCAGCAAACTTC. This encodes CASSLAAGHGSANF.

With respect to this clone: Given a much more abundant clone one base away, this may be a read error. Other DNA sequences of this sample code for an identical CDR3. This chain links TRBV7-9 with TRBJ2-7; D is possibly TRBD1 or TRBD2 (5 bases each). The germline V gene encodes CDR1 SEHNR and CDR2 FQNEAQ (reference sequence). The CDR3 length is 13 residues. Trimming shortened V by 4 bases and J by 2 bases, and 9 bases separated the two germline ends. The CDR3 loop is CASSSGTTYEQYF. The DNA for the CDR3 is TGTGCCAGCAGCTCTGGGACCACCTACGAGCAGTACTTC.

This clone was recorded at least ten times. The chain employs TRBV6-1 and TRBJ2-7, with 7 nucleotides matching TRBD2. The V and J ends lost 2 bases and 2 bases, in that order; junction bases with no gene match: 6. The germline CDR1 and CDR2 sequences are MNHNS and SASEGT. The CDR3 consists of 15 residues. For the CDR3, the DNA is TGTGCCAGCAGTGAAACAAAGGGACTACCCTACGAGCAGTACTTC. Translating it yields CASSETKGLPYEQYF.

This clone was observed many times. This chain uses TRBV7-9 with TRBJ1-1; D gene ambiguous. The CDR3 runs to 12 residues. V lost 5 bases and J 10 bases, leaving 14 bases between the germline ends. From germline, CDR1 is SEHNR and CDR2 FQNEAQ (reference sequence). CDR3 DNA sequence: TGTGCCAGCAGCGCACAACAGCAGGTAGCTTTCTTT. Translation: CASSAQQQVAFF.